Listed below are T cell receptor beta chains from one sample, sequenced in a study of glioma-infiltrating T cells. TCRdb independently ran MiXCR on the multiplex PCR reads; one entry per CDR3 protein. The data hold about 180,000 distinct CDR3 sequences, with roughly two fifths observed a single time. The sequenced sample was glioma tissue, nonneoplastic brain tissue, or PBMCs (not recorded which). The receptors originated from a human donor with low-grade glioma or glioblastoma, undergoing nonglioma brain surgery, or in good health (not recorded which). Each CDR3 is given with its conserved first and last residue. A D gene is named only where the DNA matches it firmly. Size is stated for part of the rows, as once, few or many counts, or as a class when the clone is expanded.

CSAPGEGTTEAFF	TGCAGTGCTCCCGGGGAAGGGACGACTGAAGCTTTCTTT	TRBJ1-1	many	.	TRBV20-1
CASSHHRRTGNNEQFF	TGTGCCAGCAGCCACCATAGAAGGACAGGTAACAATGAGCAGTTCTTC	TRBJ2-1	many	TRBD1	TRBV7-9
CASSGDTREEKLFF	TGCGCCAGCAGCGGCGACACGCGGGAGGAAAAACTGTTTTTT	TRBJ1-4	.	.	TRBV5-1
CSASPGTSGRRNEQFF	TGCAGTGCTAGTCCCGGGACTAGCGGGCGTCGGAATGAGCAGTTCTTC	TRBJ2-1	.	TRBD2	TRBV20-1
CASSEIGPSSYNEQFF	TGTGCCAGCAGTGAAATCGGACCCAGCTCCTACAATGAGCAGTTCTTC	TRBJ2-1	many	.	TRBV6-1
CASIHPSRLGAELDTQYF	TGTGCCAGCATCCACCCCTCTCGACTCGGGGCCGAGCTCGATACGCAGTATTTT	TRBJ2-3	.	.	TRBV3-1
CASRPSRGIREKLFF	TGTGCCAGCAGGCCCTCACGGGGTATAAGAGAAAAACTGTTTTTT	TRBJ1-4	few	.	TRBV2
CASSFDGSGGTDTQYF	TGTGCCAGCAGCTTCGACGGGAGCGGGGGCACAGATACGCAGTATTTT	TRBJ2-3	many	TRBD2	TRBV7-2
CASSEFSGSSPETQYF	TGTGCCAGCAGTGAATTTAGCGGGAGTAGTCCGGAGACCCAGTACTTC	TRBJ2-5	many	TRBD2	TRBV25-1
CASSREVYTEAFF	TGTGCCAGCTCCAGGGAGGTGTACACTGAAGCTTTCTTT	TRBJ1-1	many	.	TRBV27
CASSLGITYNEQFF	TGTGCCAGCAGCTTAGGGATTACCTACAATGAGCAGTTCTTC	TRBJ2-1	many	.	TRBV7-2
CAIRGTSGSYNEQFF	TGTGCCATCAGGGGGACTAGCGGGAGTTACAATGAGCAGTTCTTC	TRBJ2-1	.	TRBD2	TRBV6-2/TRBV6-3
CATSEGPPLSYEQYF	TGTGCCACCAGTGAAGGTCCCCCACTATCCTACGAGCAGTACTTC	TRBJ2-7	.	.	TRBV2
CASSSPGLAGKYEQYF	TGTGCCAGCAGTTCTCCGGGACTAGCGGGGAAATACGAGCAGTACTTC	TRBJ2-7	many	TRBD2	TRBV6-1
CSAGNNQKGGHYSYEQYF	TGCAGTGCTGGAAACAATCAAAAGGGCGGACACTACTCCTACGAGCAGTACTTC	TRBJ2-7	many	.	TRBV20-1
CASSRGRVNTEAFF	TGTGCCAGCAGCCGAGGACGGGTGAACACTGAAGCTTTCTTT	TRBJ1-1	many	.	TRBV14
CASSRRDRTYEQYF	TGTGCCAGCAGCCGCCGGGACAGGACATACGAGCAGTACTTC	TRBJ2-7	many	TRBD1	TRBV28
CSAIRFGTEAFF	TGCAGTGCTATCAGGTTTGGCACTGAAGCTTTCTTT	TRBJ1-1	many	.	TRBV20-1
CASSIPGGSNEQFF	TGTGCCAGTAGTATACCGGGAGGCTCCAATGAGCAGTTCTTC	TRBJ2-1	few	TRBD2	TRBV19
CATSDAGNQPQHF	TGTGCCACCAGTGACGCTGGCAATCAGCCCCAGCATTTT	TRBJ1-5	many	.	TRBV24-1
CASAQGKNTDTQYF	TGTGCCAGCGCCCAGGGGAAGAACACAGATACGCAGTATTTT	TRBJ2-3	many	.	TRBV2
CASSDSGRKTYEQYF	TGTGCCAGCAGTGATTCCGGACGGAAGACCTACGAGCAGTACTTC	TRBJ2-7	many	.	TRBV25-1
CASSEGAGYGYTF	TGTGCCAGCAGTGAAGGGGCAGGATATGGCTACACCTTC	TRBJ1-2	many	.	TRBV6-1
CSAADTHSNQHQHF	TGCAGTGCCGCGGACACACACTCGAACCAGCACCAGCATTTT	TRBJ1-5	.	.	TRBV20-1
CASSLADLPTPDTQYF	TGCGCCAGCAGCTTGGCGGACCTGCCCACGCCAGATACGCAGTATTTT	TRBJ2-3	.	.	TRBV5-1
CASSLEGQLTDTQYF	TGTGCCAGCAGTTTAGAGGGACAGCTCACAGATACGCAGTATTTT	TRBJ2-3	medium-sized	TRBD1	TRBV27
CASSRQRGWGATEAFF	TGTGCCAGCAGTCGCCAAAGGGGGTGGGGAGCGACCGAAGCTTTCTTT	TRBJ1-1	.	.	TRBV28
CASSLYRTDTQYF	TGTGCCAGCAGCTTATATAGAACAGATACGCAGTATTTT	TRBJ2-3	many	.	TRBV7-2
CASSSIMSKQMNTEAFF	TGTGCCAGCAGCTCAATCATGTCGAAACAGATGAACACTGAAGCTTTCTTT	TRBJ1-1	few	.	TRBV11-1
CASSFAGVAYEQYF	TGCGCCAGCAGCTTTGCGGGAGTAGCCTACGAGCAGTACTTC	TRBJ2-7	.	TRBD2	TRBV5-1
CAWNPGQMNTEAFF	TGTGCCTGGAACCCAGGCCAGATGAACACTGAAGCTTTCTTT	TRBJ1-1	few	.	TRBV30
CASSQDLNHPQHF	TGTGCCAGCAGTCAAGACTTGAATCATCCCCAGCATTTT	TRBJ1-5	.	.	TRBV3-1
CASSLKGQFIFSGANVLTF	TGTGCCAGCAGTTTAAAGGGACAGTTCATTTTCTCTGGGGCCAACGTCCTGACTTTC	TRBJ2-6	many	TRBD1	TRBV27
CASRRLAGNTGELFF	TGTGCCAGCCGGAGACTAGCGGGGAACACCGGGGAGCTGTTTTTT	TRBJ2-2	many	TRBD2	TRBV28
CASSQAGLNTEAFF	TGTGCCAGTAGTCAGGCCGGGCTGAACACTGAAGCTTTCTTT	TRBJ1-1	.	.	TRBV19
CASSPSGNYNEQFF	TGTGCCAGCTCACCAAGCGGGAATTACAATGAGCAGTTCTTC	TRBJ2-1	many	TRBD2	TRBV18
CASSLEGTSTEIQYF	TGCGCCAGCAGCTTGGAAGGGACTAGCACAGAGATCCAGTACTTC	TRBJ2-5	.	TRBD2	TRBV5-1
CASSIGTNQETQYF	TGTGCCAGTAGTATCGGGACTAACCAAGAGACCCAGTACTTC	TRBJ2-5	.	TRBD2	TRBV19
CASSVQPYTEAFF	TGTGCCAGCAGCGTTCAACCCTACACTGAAGCTTTCTTT	TRBJ1-1	.	.	TRBV9
CASSLPGQPKTEAFF	TGTGCCAGCAGCTTACCGGGACAGCCGAAGACTGAAGCTTTCTTT	TRBJ1-1	many	TRBD1	TRBV7-2
CASSPGQDADYGYTF	TGTGCCAGCAGTCCGGGACAGGATGCCGACTATGGCTACACCTTC	TRBJ1-2	many	TRBD1	TRBV28
CASSYGTGTHYGYTF	TGTGCCAGCAGTTACGGGACAGGAACCCACTATGGCTACACCTTC	TRBJ1-2	many	TRBD1	TRBV6-6
CATGQATSYEQYF	TGTGCCACCGGACAGGCGACCTCCTACGAGCAGTACTTC	TRBJ2-7	many	TRBD1	TRBV15
CSAPRQGTEKLFF	TGCAGTGCCCCACGACAGGGTACCGAAAAACTGTTTTTT	TRBJ1-4	few	TRBD1	TRBV20-1
CASRPRTSNSPLHF	TGTGCCAGCAGACCGCGGACCAGCAATTCACCCCTCCACTTT	TRBJ1-6	few	.	TRBV3-1